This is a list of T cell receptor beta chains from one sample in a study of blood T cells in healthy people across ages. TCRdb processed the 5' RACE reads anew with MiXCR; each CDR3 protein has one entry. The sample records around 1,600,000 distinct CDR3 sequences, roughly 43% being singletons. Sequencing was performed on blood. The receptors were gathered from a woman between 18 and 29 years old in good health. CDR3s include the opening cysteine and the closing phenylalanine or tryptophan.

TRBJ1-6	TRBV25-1	CASSEFLWSPLHF
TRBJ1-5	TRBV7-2	CASSDGPQPQHF
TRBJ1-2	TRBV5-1	CASSFNSPGSAYGYTF
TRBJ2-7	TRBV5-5	CASSLGYDYEQYF
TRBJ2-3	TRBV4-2	CASSQRGEDTQYF
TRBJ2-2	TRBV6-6	CASSYVLATTGELFF
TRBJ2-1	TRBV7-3	CASSPTWGVLYNEQFF
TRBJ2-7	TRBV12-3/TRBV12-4	CASSFSAGVGEQYF
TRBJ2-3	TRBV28	CASSPRTSGIYTDTQYF
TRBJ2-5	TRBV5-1	CASSLEWGNEQYF
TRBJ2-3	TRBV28	CASSLVFRTDTQYF
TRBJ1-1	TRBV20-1	CSASNRGGTEAFF
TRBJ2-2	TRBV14	CASSPNGIQTGELFF
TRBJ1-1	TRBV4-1	CASSQSGQNTEAFF
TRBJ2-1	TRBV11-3	CASSHGQGHYNEQFF
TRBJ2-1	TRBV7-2	CASSAYTSNEQFF
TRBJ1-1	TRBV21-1	CASTSQGPNTEAFF
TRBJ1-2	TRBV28	CASSLAGGSHYGYTF
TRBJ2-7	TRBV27	CASTLGGFPLYEQYF
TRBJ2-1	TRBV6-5	CASSYGSGRAGVNEQFF
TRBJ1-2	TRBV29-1	CSVKANRGEDYGYTF
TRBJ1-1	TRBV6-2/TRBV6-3	CASSYNPGGTEAFF
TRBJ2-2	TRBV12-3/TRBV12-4	CASSSPGGKNAPNTGELFF
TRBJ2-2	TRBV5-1	CASSQNRRVNTGELFF
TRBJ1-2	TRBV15	CATSRGTYGYTF
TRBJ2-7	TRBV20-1	CSARELLHNEQYF
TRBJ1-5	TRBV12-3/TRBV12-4	CASSLAMGEKPQHF
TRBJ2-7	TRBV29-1	CSASPQNNEQYF
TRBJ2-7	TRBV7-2	CASSLSHSSYEQYF
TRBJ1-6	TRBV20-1	CSGQDEDNSPLHF
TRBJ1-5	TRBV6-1	CASTHRGPQGQPQHF
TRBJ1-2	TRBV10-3	CAISGTGDDYGYTF
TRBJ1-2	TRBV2	CASSELGDLNYGYTF
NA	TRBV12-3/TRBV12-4	CASSGSGRWDEQYF
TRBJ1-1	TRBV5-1	CASSLGQRTEAFF
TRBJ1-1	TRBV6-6	CASGVHTEAFF
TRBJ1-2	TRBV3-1	CASSQDQGLRGYTF
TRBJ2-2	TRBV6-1	CASSERAGDTGELFF
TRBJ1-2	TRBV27	CASSSPRWSYTF
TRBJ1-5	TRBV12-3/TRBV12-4	CASSLQDSVYQPQHF
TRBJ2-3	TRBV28	CASSSPSSASTDTQYF
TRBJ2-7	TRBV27	CASSVTRDSYEQYF
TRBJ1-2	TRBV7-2	CASTLSMGQLYGYTF
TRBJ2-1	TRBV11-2	CASSLDLIKQFF
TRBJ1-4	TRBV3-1	CASSHPSTNEKLFF
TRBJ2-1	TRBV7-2	CASSLLGGTGGYEQFF
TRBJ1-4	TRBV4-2	CASSQTGDATNEKLFF
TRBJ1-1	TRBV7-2	CASSLVPRNTEAFF
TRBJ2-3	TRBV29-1	CSVSGLAGADTQYF
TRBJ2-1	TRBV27	CASSLQADPSYNEQFF